This TCR beta chain came from a study of cytomegalovirus exposure and HLA in healthy donors. General study points: Roughly uniform depth of sequencing across donors was assumed in presence/absence analyses. Differences between HLA loci emerged in a later analysis of TCR association rates, with DRB1 most and HLA-C fewest. Prior analysis indicated that the majority of TCR beta V segments exhibited productivity approximately 90% or approximately 30% of the time.

Note on this clone: Its antigen is unknown.

Vbeta (60) and Jbeta (13) primers were used in the PCR. Measured with immunoSEQ multiplex PCR; TCRdb has only the in-frame clones, and not every one. The sample lists roughly 150,000 clones; over 65% were seen once. Despite likely unrecorded immune exposures, the donors were nominally healthy at the time of sampling. The material sequenced was PBMCs. The sequence was obtained from a woman aged 30 to 39 in good health and CMV-seronegative.

The CDR3 here is CASLDRGTDYGYTF. Here the CDR3 DNA reads TGCGCCAGCCTTGACCGGGGGACGGACTATGGCTACACCTTC. The chain uses TRBV23-1 and TRBJ1-2; TRBD1 is a possible D gene (5 bases). TRBV23-1 is noted as an ORF with a role that remains uncertain. The CDR3 is 14 residues long. Between the trimmed V and J ends, which lost 8 bases and 3 bases, there was a span of 16 bases.